This T cell receptor (beta chain) was sequenced during a study of blood T cell repertoires in COVID-19. Study context: Nucleic acid was either cDNA or gDNA, and it came from T cells, B-cell-depleted T cells, or PBMCs.

Original processing methods: How many nucleated cells were present was estimated from reference gene primer amplification. Sequencing was performed with immunoSEQ multiplex PCR; in TCRdb, only in-frame clones are kept and a portion is missing. The V and J calls and the clone size are those of that table, but D and trimming were determined from the DNA. The sample shows about 15,000 clones, over 75% of them seen only once. Trimming stripped 0 bases from V and 0 bases from J, with 8 bases between. Per the germline V gene, CDR1 is SGHAT and CDR2 is FQNNGV. This CDR3 is built from 15 residues. The sequencing input was peripheral blood. This clonotype was sampled from a human donor in a cohort sampled during active COVID-19. This chain uses TRBV11-2 with TRBJ1-1; D uncertain. The CDR3 is CASSLEPTVNTEAFF. CDR3 sequence (DNA): TGTGCCAGCAGCTTAGAACCCACAGTGAACACTGAAGCTTTCTTT.